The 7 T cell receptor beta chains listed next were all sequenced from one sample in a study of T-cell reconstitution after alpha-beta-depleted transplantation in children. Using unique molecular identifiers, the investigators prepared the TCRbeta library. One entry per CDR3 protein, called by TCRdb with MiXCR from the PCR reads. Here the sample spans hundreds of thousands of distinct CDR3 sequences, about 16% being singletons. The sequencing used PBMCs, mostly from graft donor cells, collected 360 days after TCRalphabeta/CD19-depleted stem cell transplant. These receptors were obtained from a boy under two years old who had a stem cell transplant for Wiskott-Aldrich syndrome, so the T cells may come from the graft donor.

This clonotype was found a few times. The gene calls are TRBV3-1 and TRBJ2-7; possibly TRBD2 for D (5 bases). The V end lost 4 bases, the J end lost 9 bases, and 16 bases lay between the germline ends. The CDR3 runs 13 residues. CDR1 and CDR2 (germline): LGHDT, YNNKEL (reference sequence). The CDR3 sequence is CASSPSKRPGQYF. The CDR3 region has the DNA TGTGCCAGCAGCCCGTCGAAGCGGCCCGGGCAGTACTTC.

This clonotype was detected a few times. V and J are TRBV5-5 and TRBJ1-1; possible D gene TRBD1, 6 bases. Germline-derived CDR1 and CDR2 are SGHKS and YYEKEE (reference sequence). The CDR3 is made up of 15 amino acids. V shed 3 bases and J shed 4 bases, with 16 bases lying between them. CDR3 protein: CASSWGAGGFTEAFF. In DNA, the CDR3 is TGTGCCAGCAGCTGGGGGGCCGGAGGATTCACTGAAGCTTTCTTT.

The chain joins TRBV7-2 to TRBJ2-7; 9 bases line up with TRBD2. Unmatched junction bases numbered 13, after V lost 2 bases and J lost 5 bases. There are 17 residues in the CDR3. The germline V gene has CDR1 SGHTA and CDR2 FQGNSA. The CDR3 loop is CASSLPPWREGNDEQYF. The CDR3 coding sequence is TGTGCCAGCAGCTTACCCCCCTGGCGGGAGGGCAACGACGAGCAGTACTTC.

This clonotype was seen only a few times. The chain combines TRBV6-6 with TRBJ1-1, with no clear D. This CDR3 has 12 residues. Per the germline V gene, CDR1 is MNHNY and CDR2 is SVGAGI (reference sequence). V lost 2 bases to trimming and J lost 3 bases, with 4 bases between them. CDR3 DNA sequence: TGTGCCAGCAGTTACGGACACACTGAAGCTTTCTTT. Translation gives CASSYGHTEAFF.

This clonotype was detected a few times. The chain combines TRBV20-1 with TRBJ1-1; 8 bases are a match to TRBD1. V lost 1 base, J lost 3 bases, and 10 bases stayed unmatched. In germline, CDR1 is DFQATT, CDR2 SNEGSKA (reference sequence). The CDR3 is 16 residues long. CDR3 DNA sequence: TGCAGTGCTAGAGGGCGAAAACAGGGGGGGGACACTGAAGCTTTCTTT. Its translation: CSARGRKQGGDTEAFF.

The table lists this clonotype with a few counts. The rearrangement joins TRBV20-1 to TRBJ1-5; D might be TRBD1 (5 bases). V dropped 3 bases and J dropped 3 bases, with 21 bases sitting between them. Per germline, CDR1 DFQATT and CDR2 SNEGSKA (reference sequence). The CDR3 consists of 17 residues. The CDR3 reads CSASFGGGRGPNQPQHF. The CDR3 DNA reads TGCAGTGCTAGTTTTGGGGGAGGGCGAGGCCCCAATCAGCCCCAGCATTTT.

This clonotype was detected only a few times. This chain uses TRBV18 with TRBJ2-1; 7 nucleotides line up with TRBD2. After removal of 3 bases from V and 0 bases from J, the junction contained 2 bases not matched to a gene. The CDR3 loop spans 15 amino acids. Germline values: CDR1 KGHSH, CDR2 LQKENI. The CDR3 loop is CASSPLAVSYNEQFF. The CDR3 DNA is TGTGCCAGCTCACCTCTAGCGGTCTCCTACAATGAGCAGTTCTTC.